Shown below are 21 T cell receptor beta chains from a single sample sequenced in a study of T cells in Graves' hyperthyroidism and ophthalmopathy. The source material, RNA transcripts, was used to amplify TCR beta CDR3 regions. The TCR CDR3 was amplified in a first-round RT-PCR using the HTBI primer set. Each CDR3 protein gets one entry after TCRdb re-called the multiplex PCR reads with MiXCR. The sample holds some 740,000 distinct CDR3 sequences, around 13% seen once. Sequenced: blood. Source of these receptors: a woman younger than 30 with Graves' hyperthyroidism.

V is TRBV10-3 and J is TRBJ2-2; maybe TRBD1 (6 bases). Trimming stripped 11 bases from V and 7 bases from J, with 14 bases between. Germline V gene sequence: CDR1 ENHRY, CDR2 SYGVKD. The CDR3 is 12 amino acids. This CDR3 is CALLDSYGELFF. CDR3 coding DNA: TGTGCCCTCCTGGACAGCTACGGGGAGCTGTTTTTT.

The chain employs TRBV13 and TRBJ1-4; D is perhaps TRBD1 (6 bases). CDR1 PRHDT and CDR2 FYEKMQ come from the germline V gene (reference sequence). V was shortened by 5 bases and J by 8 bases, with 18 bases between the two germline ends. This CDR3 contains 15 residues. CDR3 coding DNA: TGTGCCAGCAGCCCCGAGGGGGGAGTGGGCGAAAAACTGTTTTTT. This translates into CASSPEGGVGEKLFF.

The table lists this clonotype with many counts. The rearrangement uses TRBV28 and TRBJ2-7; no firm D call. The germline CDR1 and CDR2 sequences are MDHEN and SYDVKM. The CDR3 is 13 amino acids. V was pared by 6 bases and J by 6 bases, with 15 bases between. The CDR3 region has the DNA TGTGCCAGCAGCGCCCTCCGTCGTGGCGAGCAGTACTTC. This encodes CASSALRRGEQYF.

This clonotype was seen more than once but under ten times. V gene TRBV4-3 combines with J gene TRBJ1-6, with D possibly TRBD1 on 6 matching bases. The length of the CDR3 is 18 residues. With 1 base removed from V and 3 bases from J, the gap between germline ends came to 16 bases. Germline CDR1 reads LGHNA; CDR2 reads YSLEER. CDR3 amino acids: CASSQGGGGPRYNSPLHF. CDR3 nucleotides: TGCGCCAGCAGCCAAGGCGGGGGGGGGCCGCGCTATAATTCACCCCTCCACTTT.

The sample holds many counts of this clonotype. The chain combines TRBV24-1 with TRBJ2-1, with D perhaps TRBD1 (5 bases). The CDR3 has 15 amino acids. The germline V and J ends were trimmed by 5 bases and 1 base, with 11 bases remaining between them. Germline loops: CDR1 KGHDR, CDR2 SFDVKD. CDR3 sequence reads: CATSVPGNSYNEQFF. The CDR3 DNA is TGTGCCACCAGTGTCCCAGGGAATTCCTACAATGAGCAGTTCTTC.

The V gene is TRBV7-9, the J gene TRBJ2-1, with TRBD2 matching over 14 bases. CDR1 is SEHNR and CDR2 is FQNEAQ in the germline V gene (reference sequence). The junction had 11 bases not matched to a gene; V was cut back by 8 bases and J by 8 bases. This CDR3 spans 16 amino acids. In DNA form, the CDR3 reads TGTGCCAGCCCCCTCTCCGGGACTAGCGGGAGAGATGAGCAGTTCTTC. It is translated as CASPLSGTSGRDEQFF.

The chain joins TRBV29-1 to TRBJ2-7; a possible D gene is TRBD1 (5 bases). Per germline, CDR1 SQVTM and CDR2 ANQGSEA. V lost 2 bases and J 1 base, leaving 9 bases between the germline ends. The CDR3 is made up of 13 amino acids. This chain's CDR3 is CSVESDSSYEQYF. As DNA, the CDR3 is TGCAGCGTTGAAAGTGACAGTTCCTACGAGCAGTACTTC.

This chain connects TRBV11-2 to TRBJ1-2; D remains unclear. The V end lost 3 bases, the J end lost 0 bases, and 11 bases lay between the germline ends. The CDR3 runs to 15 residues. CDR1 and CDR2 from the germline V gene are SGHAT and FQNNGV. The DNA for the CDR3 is TGTGCCAGCAGCTTGAAAATAGGGCCTAACTATGGCTACACCTTC. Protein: CASSLKIGPNYGYTF.

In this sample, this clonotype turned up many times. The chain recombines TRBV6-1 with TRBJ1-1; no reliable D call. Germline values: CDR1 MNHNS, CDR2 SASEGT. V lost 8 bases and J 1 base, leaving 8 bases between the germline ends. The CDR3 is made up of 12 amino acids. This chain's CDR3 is CASDQRNTEAFF. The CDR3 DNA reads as TGTGCCAGCGACCAGCGGAACACTGAAGCTTTCTTT.

For the CDR3, the DNA is TGTGCCAGCAGTTACGGGGGACACCTAGGTCTATATTTT. Translation gives CASSYGGHLGLYF. The rearrangement uses TRBV6-5 and TRBJ1-3; perhaps TRBD1 as D (6 bases). Trimming shortened V by 2 bases and J by 14 bases, and 16 bases separated the two germline ends. This CDR3 comprises 13 residues. Looked up from germline, CDR1 is MNHEY and CDR2 is SVGAGI.

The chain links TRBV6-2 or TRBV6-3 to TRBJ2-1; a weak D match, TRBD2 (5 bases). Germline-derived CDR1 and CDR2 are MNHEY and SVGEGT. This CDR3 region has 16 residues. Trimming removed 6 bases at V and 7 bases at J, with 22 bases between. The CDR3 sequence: CASSPGKSVMVNEQFF. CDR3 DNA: TGTGCCAGCAGCCCGGGAAAGTCCGTTATGGTGAATGAGCAGTTCTTC.

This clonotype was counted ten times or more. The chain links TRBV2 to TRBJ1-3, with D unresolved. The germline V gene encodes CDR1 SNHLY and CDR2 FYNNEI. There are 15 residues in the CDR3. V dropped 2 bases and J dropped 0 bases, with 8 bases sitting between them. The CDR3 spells CASSEYGSSGNTIYF. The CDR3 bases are TGTGCCAGCAGTGAATACGGATCCTCTGGAAACACCATATATTTT.

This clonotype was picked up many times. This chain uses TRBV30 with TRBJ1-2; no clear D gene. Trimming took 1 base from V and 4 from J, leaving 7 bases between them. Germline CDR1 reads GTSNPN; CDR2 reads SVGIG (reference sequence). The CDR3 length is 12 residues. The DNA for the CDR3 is TGTGCCTGGAGTGGGAACTTCTATGGCTACACCTTC. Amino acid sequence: CAWSGNFYGYTF.

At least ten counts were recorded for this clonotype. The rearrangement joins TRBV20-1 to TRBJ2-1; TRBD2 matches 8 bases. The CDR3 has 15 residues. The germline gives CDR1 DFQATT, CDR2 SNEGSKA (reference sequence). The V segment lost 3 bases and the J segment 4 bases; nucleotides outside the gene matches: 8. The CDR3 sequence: CSAREAGAEYNEQFF. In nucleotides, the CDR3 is TGCAGTGCTAGGGAAGCGGGAGCGGAATACAATGAGCAGTTCTTC.

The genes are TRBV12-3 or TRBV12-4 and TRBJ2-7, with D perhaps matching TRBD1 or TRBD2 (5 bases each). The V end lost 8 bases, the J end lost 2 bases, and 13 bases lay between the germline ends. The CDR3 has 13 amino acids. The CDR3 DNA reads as TGTGCCAGCCGGGTTTCGGGGCCCTACGAGCAGTACTTC. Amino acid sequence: CASRVSGPYEQYF.

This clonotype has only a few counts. The CDR3 region is CASSPGVFLDYGYTF. DNA for the CDR3: TGTGCCAGCAGCCCCGGGGTATTTCTGGACTATGGCTACACCTTC. The chain employs TRBV7-8 and TRBJ1-2; no clear D. CDR1 and CDR2 from the germline V gene are SGHVS and FQNEAQ. The V end lost 5 bases, the J end lost 3 bases, and 16 bases lay between the germline ends. The CDR3 contains 15 residues.

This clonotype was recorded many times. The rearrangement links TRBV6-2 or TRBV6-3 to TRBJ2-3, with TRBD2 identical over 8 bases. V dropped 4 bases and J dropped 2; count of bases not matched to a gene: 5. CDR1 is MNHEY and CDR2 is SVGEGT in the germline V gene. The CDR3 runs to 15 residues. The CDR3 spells CASSLLAELTDTQYF. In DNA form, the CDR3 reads TGTGCCAGCAGTTTACTAGCGGAGCTCACAGATACGCAGTATTTT.

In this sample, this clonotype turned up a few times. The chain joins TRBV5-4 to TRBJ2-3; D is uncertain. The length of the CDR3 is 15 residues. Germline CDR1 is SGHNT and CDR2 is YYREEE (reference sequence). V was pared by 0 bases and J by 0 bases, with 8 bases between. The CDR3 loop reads CASSLEASSTDTQYF. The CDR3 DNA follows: TGTGCCAGCAGCTTGGAGGCATCTAGCACAGATACGCAGTATTTT.

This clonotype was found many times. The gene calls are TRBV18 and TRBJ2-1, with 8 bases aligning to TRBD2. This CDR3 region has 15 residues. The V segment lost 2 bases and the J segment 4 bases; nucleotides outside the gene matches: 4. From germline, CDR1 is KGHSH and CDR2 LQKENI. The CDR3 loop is CASSPSTSAYNEQFF. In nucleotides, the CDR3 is TGTGCCAGCTCACCATCGACTAGCGCGTACAATGAGCAGTTCTTC.

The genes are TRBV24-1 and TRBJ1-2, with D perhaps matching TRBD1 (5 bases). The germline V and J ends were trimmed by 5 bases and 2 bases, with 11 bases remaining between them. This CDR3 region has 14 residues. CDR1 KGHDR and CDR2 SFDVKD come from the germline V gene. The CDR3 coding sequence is TGTGCCACCAGTGGCCGGGGCCTCAACTATGGCTACACCTTC. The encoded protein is CATSGRGLNYGYTF.

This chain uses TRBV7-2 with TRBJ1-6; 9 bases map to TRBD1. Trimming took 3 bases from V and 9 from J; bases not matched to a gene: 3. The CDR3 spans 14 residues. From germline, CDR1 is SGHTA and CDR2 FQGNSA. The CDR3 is CASSFQDRGSPLHF. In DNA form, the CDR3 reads TGTGCCAGCAGCTTTCAGGACAGGGGTTCACCCCTCCACTTT.